These 18 T cell receptor beta chains originate from one sample sequenced in a study of T cell responses to AZD1222 COVID-19 vaccine. Measured with immunoSEQ multiplex PCR; TCRdb has only the in-frame clones, and not every one. The table has 150,000 to 200,000 clones, almost 95% seen once; the top ten hold less than 1.5%. The source was peripheral blood, collected on day 0 of AZD1222 vaccination. The source of these receptors is an adult in good health.

The rearrangement links TRBV6-5 to TRBJ1-6; TRBD1 might be the D (6 bases). CDR1 and CDR2 (germline): MNHEY, SVGAGI. The CDR3 runs to 13 residues. V was pared by 6 bases and J by 11 bases, with 14 bases between. CDR3 in amino acids: CASRDAGEAPLHF. The DNA for the CDR3 is TGTGCCAGCAGAGACGCAGGGGAAGCACCCCTCCACTTT.

In its sample, this clone was seen once. V usage is TRBV12-3 or TRBV12-4 and J usage is TRBJ1-2; D gene ambiguous. The CDR3 extends over 11 amino acids. The V and J ends lost 6 bases and 5 bases respectively, with 7 bases between them. The CDR3: CASSRTYGYTF. CDR3 in DNA: TGTGCCAGCAGCCGGACGTATGGCTACACCTTC.

V and J are TRBV3-1 (or the pseudogene TRBV3-2) and TRBJ2-5; 7 nucleotides line up with TRBD1. The CDR3 is 15 residues long. Germline CDR1 is LGHDT and CDR2 is YNNKEL (reference sequence). Trimming cost V 5 bases and J 5 bases; bases outside gene matches: 11. CDR3 region: CASSSPPQGTETQYF. The CDR3 DNA is TGTGCCAGCAGCTCCCCCCCACAGGGGACGGAGACCCAGTACTTC.

This chain joins TRBV7-9 and TRBJ1-2; D not resolved. V lost 4 bases, J lost 4 bases, and 10 bases lay in between. Germline CDR1 and CDR2: SEHNR and FQNEAQ (reference sequence). This CDR3 region has 13 residues. The CDR3 DNA sequence: TGTGCCAGCAGCTGGCGCACCTCCTATGGCTACACCTTC. Translated: CASSWRTSYGYTF.

This clone was detected only once. The chain employs TRBV10-3 and TRBJ2-5; weak D call: TRBD2 (5 bases). CDR1 is ENHRY, CDR2 SYGVKD, per germline. V shed 0 bases and J shed 0 bases, with 8 bases lying between them. The CDR3 has 15 amino acids. The CDR3 spells CAISESTRDQETQYF. CDR3 bases: TGTGCCATCAGTGAGTCGACGAGGGACCAAGAGACCCAGTACTTC.

As to this clone: The junction differs from germline at one of its ends, possibly a read error. The V call is TRBV6-5, the J call TRBJ1-1, with no clear D. This CDR3 is 15 amino acids long. Per germline, CDR1 MNHEY and CDR2 SVGAGI. Here the CDR3 reads CASSYFGGSGTEAFF. The DNA for the CDR3 is TGTGCCAGCAGCTACTTTGGCGGGAGCGGCACTGAAGCTTTCTTT.

The chain carries TRBV2 and TRBJ1-1; TRBD1 might be the D (5 bases). The germline gives CDR1 SNHLY, CDR2 FYNNEI. This CDR3 is 17 amino acids long. V lost 5 bases, J lost 0 bases, and 19 bases lay in between. CDR3 bases: TGTGCCAGCAGTTGGGACCGCGACCAACCGATGAACACTGAAGCTTTCTTT. Its protein product is CASSWDRDQPMNTEAFF.

This clone was observed a single time. The chain uses TRBV5-1 and TRBJ2-5, with 8 bases aligning to TRBD1. Looked up from germline, CDR1 is SGHRS and CDR2 is YFSETQ. The CDR3 is made up of 15 amino acids. The V gene end was trimmed by 5 bases and the J gene end by 5 bases; junction bases not matched to a gene: 11. The CDR3 sequence: CASRSLASGGETQYF. CDR3 DNA: TGCGCCAGCAGAAGTCTAGCGTCAGGGGGCGAGACCCAGTACTTC.

The chain combines TRBV3-1 (or the pseudogene TRBV3-2) with TRBJ1-2, with 11 bases fitting TRBD1. The CDR3 extends over 20 amino acids. Germline V gene lookup returns CDR1 LGHDT and CDR2 YNNKEL (reference sequence). Trimming took 0 bases from V and 4 from J; bases not matched to a gene: 16. This chain's CDR3 is CASSQDPGTGGMGAIYGYTF. The CDR3 coding sequence is TGTGCCAGCAGCCAAGACCCCGGGACAGGGGGTATGGGGGCGATCTATGGCTACACCTTC.

The chain joins TRBV7-3 to TRBJ2-3; the match to TRBD2 covers 11 bases. The junction had 3 bases not matched to a gene; V was cut back by 4 bases and J by 3 bases. Germline-derived CDR1 and CDR2 are SGHTA and FQGTGA. This CDR3 spans 15 amino acids. The CDR3 region is CASSSSGGRTDTQYF. The DNA for the CDR3 is TGTGCCAGCAGCTCTAGCGGGGGGCGGACAGATACGCAGTATTTT.

This rearrangement joins TRBV7-9 to TRBJ2-1; D gene uncertain. The germline V gene has CDR1 SEHNR and CDR2 FQNEAQ (reference sequence). The CDR3 is 15 residues long. Trimming pared 5 bases from V and 0 bases from J, leaving 11 bases between. The CDR3 is CASSTRQVSYNEQFF. DNA of the CDR3: TGTGCCAGCAGCACCCGACAAGTCTCCTACAATGAGCAGTTCTTC. The full variable domain, with the rest looked up from reference TRBV7-9 and TRBJ2-1, is DTGVSQNPRHKITKRGQNVTFRCDPISEHNRLYWYRQTLGQGPEFLTYFQNEAQLEKSRLLSDRFSAERPKGSFSTLEIQRTEQGDSAMYLCASSTRQVSYNEQFFGPGTRLTVL.

The chain uses TRBV19 and TRBJ1-1; D is ambiguous. This CDR3 is 14 amino acids long. V was shortened by 6 bases and J by 7 bases, with 18 bases between the two germline ends. CDR1 and CDR2 (germline): LNHDA, SQIVND (reference sequence). In DNA, the CDR3 is TGTGCCAGTAGCCAAGGATGGGTCGGAGGTGAAGCTTTCTTT. It translates to CASSQGWVGGEAFF. The variable domain in full, completed from reference TRBV19 and TRBJ1-1, reads DGGITQSPKYLFRKEGQNVTLSCEQNLNHDAMYWYRQDPGQGLRLIYYSQIVNDFQKGDIAEGYSVSREKKESFPLTVTSAQKNPTAFYLCASSQGWVGGEAFFGQGTRLTVV.

The J gene is TRBJ2-1, the V gene TRBV5-1; D perhaps matches TRBD1 (6 bases). CDR1 and CDR2 (germline): SGHRS, YFSETQ. Between the trimmed V and J ends, which lost 0 bases and 5 bases, there was a span of 15 bases. The CDR3 has 16 amino acids. For the CDR3, the DNA is TGCGCCAGCAGCTTGGTTCCCCCAGGGGCCGACAATGAGCAGTTCTTC. It codes for CASSLVPPGADNEQFF.

The V gene is TRBV27, the J gene TRBJ1-3; D is undetermined. The CDR3 is 13 residues long. V lost 0 bases, J lost 4 bases, and 4 bases lay in between. In germline, CDR1 is MNHEY, CDR2 SMNVEV (reference sequence). CDR3 sequence reads: CASSLSAGNTIYF. The CDR3, as DNA: TGTGCCAGCAGTTTATCAGCCGGAAACACCATATATTTT.

The rearrangement links TRBV5-1 to TRBJ1-2; a possible D gene is TRBD1 (5 bases). The CDR3 covers 14 residues. V was clipped by 0 bases and J by 3 bases, with 9 bases between them. Per germline, CDR1 SGHRS and CDR2 YFSETQ. CDR3 sequence (DNA): TGCGCCAGCAGCTTGGCTGGGGGTGACTATGGCTACACCTTC. Protein product: CASSLAGGDYGYTF.

The chain carries TRBV30 and TRBJ1-1; D is unclear. The CDR3 length is 11 residues. Trimming removed 0 bases at V and 7 bases at J, with 6 bases between. Germline V lookup: CDR1 GTSNPN, CDR2 SVGIG (reference sequence). The CDR3, as DNA: TGTGCCTGGAGTGTTTTTGATGAAGCTTTCTTT. Translated, it gives CAWSVFDEAFF.

The V gene is TRBV5-4, the J gene TRBJ1-1; 10 bases are shared with TRBD1. With 4 bases clipped from V and 3 bases from J, the junction kept 6 bases outside the gene matches. Germline lookup yields CDR1 SGHNT and CDR2 YYREEE (reference sequence). The CDR3 runs 15 residues. The CDR3 region is CASSPPGTGDTEAFF. In DNA form, the CDR3 reads TGTGCCAGCAGCCCACCCGGGACAGGGGACACTGAAGCTTTCTTT.

This chain links TRBV11-2 with TRBJ1-2; D is possibly TRBD1 (5 bases). Per germline, CDR1 SGHAT and CDR2 FQNNGV. Trimming stripped 5 bases from V and 3 bases from J, with 10 bases between. The CDR3 loop spans 13 amino acids. The CDR3 loop reads CASSAGGHYGYTF. The CDR3 region has the DNA TGTGCCAGCAGCGCTGGGGGACACTATGGCTACACCTTC.